This passage covers 6 T cell receptor beta chains from one sample sequenced in a study of blood T cell repertoires in COVID-19. TCRdb's table, derived via immunoSEQ multiplex PCR, lists solely in-frame clones and lacks some. The table shows about 170,000 clones, with approximately 86% occurring only once. The sequenced material came from peripheral blood. These TCRs come from a man in his 70s with acute or convalescent COVID-19.

This sequence joins TRBV3-1 (or the pseudogene TRBV3-2) and TRBJ2-7, with D possibly TRBD2 on 7 matching bases. There are 15 residues in the CDR3. V lost 7 bases and J lost 5, with 21 bases in between. CDR1 is LGHDT, CDR2 YNNKEL, per germline (reference sequence). The CDR3 here is CASNSVGGGQDEQYF. CDR3 DNA: TGTGCCAGCAACTCCGTTGGGGGGGGGCAGGACGAGCAGTACTTC.

The chain combines TRBV7-3 with TRBJ2-3, with D maybe TRBD2 (5 bases). The CDR3 totals 12 residues. Trimming removed 4 bases at V and 13 bases at J, with 15 bases between. Per germline, CDR1 SGHTA and CDR2 FQGTGA. The CDR3 spells CASSSDGVIEYF. Here the CDR3 DNA reads TGTGCCAGCAGCTCGGACGGGGTTATTGAGTATTTT.

This chain uses TRBV3-1 (or the pseudogene TRBV3-2) with TRBJ2-7; a possible D gene is TRBD2 (5 bases). This CDR3 has 16 residues. V was pared by 0 bases and J by 0 bases, with 12 bases between. The germline CDR1 and CDR2 sequences are LGHDT and YNNKEL (reference sequence). CDR3 in DNA: TGTGCCAGCAGCCAAGATGGAGGCACCCCCTCCTACGAGCAGTACTTC. Its protein is CASSQDGGTPSYEQYF.

The chain carries TRBV6-5 and TRBJ1-5, with TRBD1 identical over 9 bases. There are 15 residues in the CDR3. CDR1 MNHEY and CDR2 SVGAGI come from the germline V gene. J was trimmed by 0 bases and V by 7 bases; bases with no gene match: 4. The CDR3 is CASILTGGSNQPQHF. The CDR3 bases are TGTGCCAGCATCCTGACAGGGGGTAGCAATCAGCCCCAGCATTTT.

The chain couples TRBV7-9 to TRBJ1-6, with D possibly matching TRBD1 (6 bases). The germline V gene has CDR1 SEHNR and CDR2 FQNEAQ (reference sequence). This CDR3 region has 15 residues. V lost 2 bases and J lost 6, with 11 bases in between. The CDR3 DNA sequence: TGTGCCAGCAGCTTACGGGGGGCGCGTAATTCACCCCTCCACTTT. It yields the protein CASSLRGARNSPLHF.

The V gene is TRBV24-1, the J gene TRBJ1-5, with TRBD1 matching over 8 bases. This CDR3 comprises 14 residues. Germline V gene lookup returns CDR1 KGHDR and CDR2 SFDVKD. The ends lost 12 bases at V and 11 bases at J; junction bases unmatched: 17. CDR3 in amino acids: CAPSGTGPGWTQHF. The CDR3, as DNA: TGTGCCCCCTCCGGGACAGGTCCAGGATGGACCCAGCATTTT.